This entry lists 8 T cell receptor beta chains sequenced from one sample in a study of cytotoxic CD8 clonotypes in ibrutinib-treated CLL. This table comes from immunoSEQ multiplex PCR, and its TCRdb copy is limited to in-frame clones, with some not included. Among 20,000 to 30,000 clones listed, 70% to 75% were seen once. The sequencing used PBMCs, collected after 12 months of ibrutinib treatment. These receptors were collected from a human donor with chronic lymphocytic leukemia.

The CDR3 loop is CASSLAGRYYEQYF. Written as DNA, the CDR3 is TGTGCCAGCAGCTTGGCTGGCAGGTACTACGAGCAGTACTTC. This rearrangement joins TRBV5-6 to TRBJ2-7, with D uncertain. V gave up 0 bases and J gave up 3 bases, with 10 bases separating them. This CDR3 is built from 14 residues. Germline V gives CDR1 SGHDT, CDR2 YYEEEE.

The V and J genes are TRBV30 and TRBJ1-1, with a weak D call TRBD1 (5 bases). CDR3 length equals 15 residues. CDR1 and CDR2 (germline): GTSNPN, SVGIG (reference sequence). The ends were cut back, 2 bases at V and 2 bases at J, with 15 bases in the middle. The CDR3 nucleotides are TGTGCCTGGAGTTTTCCCGGGACGGTAAACACTGAAGCTTTCTTT. It is translated as CAWSFPGTVNTEAFF.

The chain joins TRBV19 to TRBJ1-6, with TRBD1 matching 8 bases. The CDR3 is 13 amino acids. In germline, CDR1 is LNHDA, CDR2 SQIVND (reference sequence). V was pared by 6 bases and J by 10 bases, with 5 bases of the junction left unmatched. The CDR3 reads CASSSTGGSPLHF. The CDR3, as DNA: TGTGCCAGTAGCAGCACAGGGGGATCACCCCTCCACTTT.

There are a few counts of this clone. For the CDR3, the DNA is TGTGCCAGCATTCAGGAAAGCTCCTATAATTCACCCCTCCACTTT. It specifies CASIQESSYNSPLHF. This chain joins TRBV2 and TRBJ1-6; D not certain. The CDR3 contains 15 residues. Germline V CDR1 and CDR2: SNHLY, FYNNEI. V shed 7 bases and J shed 0 bases, with 10 bases lying between them. Variable domain in full (rest from reference TRBV2 and TRBJ1-6): EPEVTQTPSHQVTQMGQEVILRCVPISNHLYFYWYRQILGQKVEFLVSFYNNEISEKSEIFDDQFSVERPDGSNFTLKIRSTKLEDSAMYFCASIQESSYNSPLHFGNGTRLTVT.

The chain couples TRBV15 to TRBJ1-1, with a possible D match to TRBD1 (6 bases). V dropped 0 bases and J dropped 1 base, with 9 bases sitting between them. CDR3 length equals 15 residues. Germline CDR1 LNHNV, CDR2 YYDKDF (reference sequence). DNA for the CDR3: TGTGCCACCAGCAGAGATCGGGGGCCGAACACTGAAGCTTTCTTT. Translation gives CATSRDRGPNTEAFF.

The V gene is TRBV29-1, the J gene TRBJ2-5; TRBD2 matches at 8 bases. Germline V gene lookup returns CDR1 SQVTM and CDR2 ANQGSEA. V lost 3 bases, J lost 5 bases, and 8 bases stayed unmatched. The CDR3 extends over 14 amino acids. For the CDR3, the DNA is TGCAGCGTTGATGCGCGGGGGGTCCGCGAGACCCAGTACTTC. It yields the protein CSVDARGVRETQYF.

The genes are TRBV13 and TRBJ1-1; D might be TRBD1 (6 bases). Germline V lookup: CDR1 PRHDT, CDR2 FYEKMQ (reference sequence). The CDR3 covers 16 residues. V shed 5 bases and J shed 5 bases, with 21 bases lying between them. DNA for the CDR3: TGTGCCAGCAGCCCCCGGACGGGACACTCGAGGACTGAAGCTTTCTTT. Translating it yields CASSPRTGHSRTEAFF.

This clone was detected once. This chain links TRBV19 with TRBJ1-5; 9 bases agree with TRBD1. Germline V CDR1 and CDR2: LNHDA, SQIVND (reference sequence). The CDR3 extends over 17 amino acids. J lost 1 base, V lost 3 bases, and 7 bases had no gene match. The CDR3 DNA follows: TGTGCCAGTAGTATTGGGACAGGGAAGGGCAGCAATCAGCCCCAGCATTTT. Translating it yields CASSIGTGKGSNQPQHF.